A single sample gave rise to the 15 T cell receptor beta chains below, sequenced in a study of OX40 agonist ivuxolimab in advanced cancers. The library was made by the immunoSEQ multiplex PCR assay. In TCRdb, the immuneACCESS table is reduced to in-frame sequences with V and J assigned. These tables do not hold every clone; where another copy was compared, an unresolved V gene accounts for under half, and the others remain unexplained. This sample comprises under 75,000 clones, 81% of them detected only once. The ten largest account for less than 1.2% of the sample. This material consisted of CD4+ or CD8+ T cells sorted from blood, taken in a trial of the OX40 agonist ivuxolimab. Receptors originate from an adult with an advanced solid tumor such as melanoma, head and neck, liver or kidney cancer.

The table lists this clone with a count of one. The V call is TRBV11-3, the J call TRBJ2-2, with D possibly being TRBD1 (5 bases). Trimming took 5 bases from V and 1 from J, leaving 11 bases between them. The CDR3 has 15 amino acids. The V gene's germline CDR1 is SGHNT and CDR2 YENEEA. CDR3 loop: CASSRGRGNTGELFF. CDR3 sequence (DNA): TGTGCCAGCAGCCGCGGAAGGGGGAACACCGGGGAGCTGTTTTTT.

The V gene is TRBV27, the J gene TRBJ1-4; D not certain. V was trimmed by 3 bases and J by 5 bases, leaving 13 bases between them. CDR3 size: 15 residues. The germline V gene encodes CDR1 MNHEY and CDR2 SMNVEV (reference sequence). CDR3 sequence reads: CASSFEGRENEKLFF. DNA for the CDR3: TGTGCCAGCAGTTTCGAAGGCAGAGAAAATGAAAAACTGTTTTTT.

The rearrangement links TRBV4-1 to TRBJ2-7; 9 nucleotides line up with TRBD1. Looked up from germline, CDR1 is MGHRA and CDR2 is YSYEKL. V dropped 1 base and J dropped 2; count of bases not matched to a gene: 0. This CDR3 has 14 amino acids. As DNA, the CDR3 is TGCGCCAGCAGCCAAGGACAGGGGGCCTACGAGCAGTACTTC. Its translation: CASSQGQGAYEQYF.

This sequence joins TRBV6-5 and TRBJ2-2; D remains ambiguous. This CDR3 is 13 amino acids long. The ends were cut back, 6 bases at V and 7 bases at J, with 12 bases in the middle. Germline CDR1 reads MNHEY; CDR2 reads SVGAGI. CDR3 sequence reads: CASSADARGELFF. DNA of the CDR3: TGTGCCAGCAGCGCGGACGCCCGCGGGGAGCTGTTTTTT.

This chain uses TRBV7-3 with TRBJ2-6, with 7 bases matching TRBD1. Trimming cost V 3 bases and J 0 bases; bases outside gene matches: 14. CDR3 length: 20 residues. CDR1 and CDR2 from the germline V gene are SGHTA and FQGTGA. The CDR3 DNA follows: TGTGCCAGCAGCTTGAAGAGGACAGGTCTAAGGAACTCTGGGGCCAACGTCCTGACTTTC. Translated: CASSLKRTGLRNSGANVLTF.

The chain is built from TRBV6-4 and TRBJ1-2; 7 bases match TRBD1. V was clipped by 4 bases and J by 2 bases; unmatched bases: 4. This CDR3 has 14 residues. Per the germline V gene, CDR1 is MRHNA and CDR2 is SNTAGT. CDR3 DNA: TGTGCCAGCAGTGTCTCCAGGGGGAACTATGGCTACACCTTC. Residues: CASSVSRGNYGYTF.

The chain couples TRBV10-1 to TRBJ2-1; D is unresolved. The V and J ends lost 7 bases and 2 bases respectively, with 9 bases between them. The CDR3 is 13 amino acids. CDR1 and CDR2 (germline): WNHNN, SYGVQD (reference sequence). Here the CDR3 reads CASTESPYNEQFF. The CDR3 bases are TGCGCCAGCACCGAATCGCCCTACAATGAGCAGTTCTTC.

The chain has TRBV9 and TRBJ1-3, with D possibly TRBD1 on 6 matching bases. The germline V gene has CDR1 SGDLS and CDR2 YYNGEE. The CDR3 contains 15 residues. With 4 bases removed from V and 0 bases from J, the gap between germline ends came to 11 bases. The CDR3 reads CASSLGGASGNTIYF. CDR3 nucleotides: TGTGCCAGCAGCCTAGGGGGGGCCTCTGGAAACACCATATATTTT.

The table lists this clone with a count of one. The chain is built from TRBV4-1 and TRBJ2-5, with 8 bases matching TRBD1. Germline CDR1 MGHRA, CDR2 YSYEKL. J was trimmed by 4 bases and V by 2 bases; bases with no gene match: 0. The CDR3 contains 13 residues. As DNA, the CDR3 is TGCGCCAGCAGCCAACAGGGGGCAGAGACCCAGTACTTC. It codes for CASSQQGAETQYF.

The chain combines TRBV19 with TRBJ2-2; D gene uncertain. Germline V gene lookup returns CDR1 LNHDA and CDR2 SQIVND (reference sequence). Trimming removed 6 bases from V and 4 bases from J, with 9 bases in between. CDR3 length: 13 residues. The CDR3 protein is CASRLVGTGELFF. CDR3 DNA: TGTGCCAGTAGGTTAGTGGGCACCGGGGAGCTGTTTTTT.

The V gene is TRBV6-1, the J gene TRBJ1-5; 7 positions agree with TRBD1. Unmatched junction bases numbered 9, after V lost 4 bases and J lost 0 bases. CDR1 is MNHNS, CDR2 SASEGT, per germline. The CDR3 loop spans 17 amino acids. CDR3 region: CASSVTGTVNSNQPQHF. The CDR3 bases are TGTGCCAGCAGTGTGACCGGGACAGTCAATAGCAATCAGCCCCAGCATTTT.

This chain uses TRBV7-8 with TRBJ1-5; 8 bases are shared with TRBD1. With 5 bases clipped from V and 6 bases from J, the junction kept 6 bases outside the gene matches. The CDR3 contains 14 residues. The germline CDR1 and CDR2 sequences are SGHVS and FQNEAQ. The DNA for the CDR3 is TGTGCCAGCAGCCAGACAGGGGTGAGTCAGCCCCAGCATTTT. Translation gives CASSQTGVSQPQHF.

The chain has TRBV6-1 and TRBJ1-4, with 7 positions matching TRBD1. V dropped 4 bases and J dropped 1; count of bases not matched to a gene: 9. Germline assignment: CDR1 MNHNS and CDR2 SASEGT. The CDR3 loop spans 17 amino acids. CDR3 loop: CASSAPPYRGTNEKLFF. The CDR3 DNA sequence: TGTGCCAGCAGTGCACCCCCTTACAGGGGAACTAATGAAAAACTGTTTTTT.

The V and J genes are TRBV5-1 and TRBJ1-1; D call uncertain. Trimming left V 3 bases short and J 0 bases short, with 12 bases between. The CDR3 covers 15 residues. Germline loops: CDR1 SGHRS, CDR2 YFSETQ. The CDR3 region has the DNA TGCGCCAGCAGCTCCTTTGGGAACATGAACACTGAAGCTTTCTTT. Translation: CASSSFGNMNTEAFF. Supplemented by reference TRBV5-1 and TRBJ1-1, the full variable domain reads KAGVTQTPRYLIKTRGQQVTLSCSPISGHRSVSWYQQTPGQGLQFLFEYFSETQRNKGNFPGRFSGRQFSNSRSEMNVSTLELGDSALYLCASSSFGNMNTEAFFGQGTRLTVV.

The rearrangement joins TRBV9 to TRBJ2-5; D perhaps matches TRBD1 (7 bases). This CDR3 has 15 residues. Trimming took off 2 bases at V and 1 base at J, with 12 bases between the two ends. Per germline, CDR1 SGDLS and CDR2 YYNGEE. CDR3 DNA sequence: TGTGCCAGCAGCGTCGGCGGGACAGCCCAAGAGACCCAGTACTTC. This codes for CASSVGGTAQETQYF.